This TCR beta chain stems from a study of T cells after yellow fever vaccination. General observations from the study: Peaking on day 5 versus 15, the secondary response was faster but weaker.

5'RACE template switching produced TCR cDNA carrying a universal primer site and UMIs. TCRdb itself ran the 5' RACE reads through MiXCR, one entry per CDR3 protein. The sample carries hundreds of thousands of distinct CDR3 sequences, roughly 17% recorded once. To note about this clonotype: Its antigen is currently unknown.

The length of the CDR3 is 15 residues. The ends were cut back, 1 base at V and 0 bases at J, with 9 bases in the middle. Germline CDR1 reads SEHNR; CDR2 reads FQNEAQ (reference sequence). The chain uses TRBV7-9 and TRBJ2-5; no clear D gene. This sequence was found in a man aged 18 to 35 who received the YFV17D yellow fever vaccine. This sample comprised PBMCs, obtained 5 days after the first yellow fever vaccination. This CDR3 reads CASSLVLRYQETQYF. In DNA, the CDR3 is TGTGCCAGCAGCTTAGTTCTGCGTTACCAAGAGACCCAGTACTTC.